These T cell receptor beta chains were read from a single sample in a study of T cell responses to AZD1222 COVID-19 vaccine. Some clones are missing from TCRdb's copy, which holds only in-frame ones; the method was immunoSEQ multiplex PCR. The sample consists of more than 95,000 clones, more than 75% of them appearing once. The sequenced sample was peripheral blood, obtained on day 0 of AZD1222 vaccination. These receptors originate from an adult in good health. The CDR3 runs from the conserved cysteine through the conserved F or W. The D gene is left open where the match is weak. Some rows mark clone size as missing; the rest say once, few, many or name a class of expanded clone.

v_call: TRBV2
j_call: TRBJ1-1
clone_size: -
d_call: TRBD1
cdr3_nt: TGTGCCAGCAGTATTATCGGACAGGGCTTGGTCACTGAAGCTTTCTTT
cdr3_aa: CASSIIGQGLVTEAFF

v_call: TRBV5-4
j_call: TRBJ2-3
clone_size: -
d_call: -
cdr3_nt: TGTGCCAGCAGCTTCGGACTACCACCCACAGATACGCAGTATTTT
cdr3_aa: CASSFGLPPTDTQYF

v_call: TRBV28
j_call: TRBJ1-3
clone_size: -
d_call: TRBD1
cdr3_nt: TGTGCCAGCAGTGTGGACAGGGCGGGTGGAAACACCATATATTTT
cdr3_aa: CASSVDRAGGNTIYF

v_call: TRBV5-5
j_call: TRBJ2-3
clone_size: -
d_call: TRBD2
cdr3_nt: TGTGCCAGCAGCTTCTGGCTAGCGGGAGGCTCAGATACGCAGTATTTT
cdr3_aa: CASSFWLAGGSDTQYF

v_call: TRBV7-9
j_call: TRBJ2-1
clone_size: -
d_call: -
cdr3_nt: TGTGCCAGCAGCTTGCTAGCTACTGAGCAGTTCTTC
cdr3_aa: CASSLLATEQFF

v_call: TRBV28
j_call: TRBJ1-2
clone_size: -
d_call: TRBD1
cdr3_nt: TGTGCCAGCAGCGCCCCTCAGGGGGCTAGCTATGGCTACACCTTC
cdr3_aa: CASSAPQGASYGYTF

v_call: TRBV29-1
j_call: TRBJ2-1
clone_size: -
d_call: -
cdr3_nt: TGCAGCGTTGAAACAGCCATACTCAATGAGCAGTTCTTC
cdr3_aa: CSVETAILNEQFF

v_call: TRBV5-8
j_call: TRBJ1-1
clone_size: -
d_call: -
cdr3_nt: TGTGCCAGCAGCTTGAGCAGCCTGAACACTGAAGCTTTCTTT
cdr3_aa: CASSLSSLNTEAFF

v_call: TRBV2
j_call: TRBJ2-2
clone_size: few
d_call: -
cdr3_nt: TGTGCCAGCAGTCTCGGGACGGCGAACACCGGGGAGCTGTTTTTT
cdr3_aa: CASSLGTANTGELFF

v_call: TRBV4-3
j_call: TRBJ1-2
clone_size: medium-sized
d_call: TRBD1
cdr3_nt: TGCGCCAGCAGCATGACAGGGGTTCGCGGCTACACCTTC
cdr3_aa: CASSMTGVRGYTF

v_call: TRBV28
j_call: TRBJ1-6
clone_size: -
d_call: -
cdr3_nt: TGTGCCAGTACCGGGACCGGGTCTTCACCCCTCCACTTT
cdr3_aa: CASTGTGSSPLHF

v_call: TRBV2
j_call: TRBJ2-7
clone_size: -
d_call: TRBD1
cdr3_nt: TGTGCCGGGGGACAGGGGTCCGAGCAGTACTTC
cdr3_aa: CAGGQGSEQYF

v_call: TRBV7-2
j_call: TRBJ1-1
clone_size: -
d_call: -
cdr3_nt: TGTGCCAGCAGCTTAGAGAGGGGTCGAGGGGCGCGCGGGAGGACTGAAGCTTTCTTT
cdr3_aa: CASSLERGRGARGRTEAFF

v_call: TRBV5-8
j_call: TRBJ1-5
clone_size: -
d_call: TRBD1
cdr3_nt: TGTGCCAGCAGCTTCAGCGGGGACAGAAATCAGCCCCAGCATTTT
cdr3_aa: CASSFSGDRNQPQHF

v_call: TRBV7-3
j_call: TRBJ2-1
clone_size: once
d_call: TRBD1
cdr3_nt: TGTGCCAGCAGCACCCGGACAGGGGAGCAGTTCTTC
cdr3_aa: CASSTRTGEQFF

v_call: TRBV6-4
j_call: TRBJ2-1
clone_size: -
d_call: -
cdr3_nt: TGTGCCAGCAGCCTCTCCAGTAACAATGAGCAGTTCTTC
cdr3_aa: CASSLSSNNEQFF

v_call: TRBV10-3
j_call: TRBJ2-3
clone_size: -
d_call: TRBD2
cdr3_nt: TGTGCCATCAGTGAGTCTAAACGGGAGGGTGCGCAGTATTTT
cdr3_aa: CAISESKREGAQYF

v_call: TRBV3-1/TRBV3-2
j_call: TRBJ2-1
clone_size: once
d_call: -
cdr3_nt: TGTGCCAGCAGCCAAGTAGATAACAATGAGCAGTTCTTC
cdr3_aa: CASSQVDNNEQFF

v_call: TRBV3-1/TRBV3-2
j_call: TRBJ2-1
clone_size: -
d_call: -
cdr3_nt: TGTGCCAGCAGCCCGTTACGCTACAATGAGCAGTTCTTC
cdr3_aa: CASSPLRYNEQFF

v_call: TRBV30
j_call: TRBJ2-3
clone_size: -
d_call: TRBD2
cdr3_nt: TGTGCCTGGAAGCCCCCGGGACTAGCTGGAGATACGCAGTATTTT
cdr3_aa: CAWKPPGLAGDTQYF

v_call: TRBV6-5
j_call: TRBJ2-1
clone_size: -
d_call: -
cdr3_nt: TGTGCCAGCACGGCGGCTAGCGCGAACAACAATGAGCAGTTCTTC
cdr3_aa: CASTAASANNNEQFF

v_call: TRBV27
j_call: TRBJ2-5
clone_size: -
d_call: TRBD2
cdr3_nt: TGTGCCAGCAGGACTAGCGGGAGCCAGATTAAGAGGACCCAGTACTTC
cdr3_aa: CASRTSGSQIKRTQYF

v_call: TRBV4-2
j_call: TRBJ2-7
clone_size: -
d_call: TRBD2
cdr3_nt: TGTGCCAGCAGCCAAGCTAGCGGGTTTGTCGAGCAGTACTTC
cdr3_aa: CASSQASGFVEQYF

v_call: TRBV9
j_call: TRBJ1-2
clone_size: once
d_call: -
cdr3_nt: TGTGCCAGCAGCGTAGAGCCTAGTAGCTGGGGTTATGGCTACACCTTC
cdr3_aa: CASSVEPSSWGYGYTF

v_call: TRBV25-1
j_call: TRBJ2-1
clone_size: -
d_call: -
cdr3_nt: TGTGCCAGCACCCGGGGTAGGGGTATCTCCTACAATGAGCAGTTCTTC
cdr3_aa: CASTRGRGISYNEQFF

v_call: TRBV24-1
j_call: TRBJ2-2
clone_size: -
d_call: -
cdr3_nt: TGTGCCACCAGTCTGGGACCGCGCACCGGGGAGCTGTTTTTT
cdr3_aa: CATSLGPRTGELFF

v_call: TRBV6-4
j_call: TRBJ1-2
clone_size: -
d_call: -
cdr3_nt: TGTGCCAGCAGTGCAGAAGGAATTGGTGGCTACACCTTC
cdr3_aa: CASSAEGIGGYTF

v_call: TRBV7-2
j_call: TRBJ1-5
clone_size: -
d_call: -
cdr3_nt: TGTGCCAGCAGCTTGGGCAGGGGTGGGGATCAGCCCCAGCATTTT
cdr3_aa: CASSLGRGGDQPQHF

v_call: TRBV5-6
j_call: TRBJ2-2
clone_size: -
d_call: TRBD2
cdr3_nt: TGTGCCAGCAGCCCGGGACCCGGGAGGGCCGGGGAGCTGTTTTTT
cdr3_aa: CASSPGPGRAGELFF

v_call: TRBV2
j_call: TRBJ1-1
clone_size: -
d_call: -
cdr3_nt: TGTGCCAGCAGTGAAGCAGGGATAAACACTGAAGCTTTCTTT
cdr3_aa: CASSEAGINTEAFF

v_call: TRBV9
j_call: TRBJ2-3
clone_size: -
d_call: -
cdr3_nt: TGTGCCAGCAGCGTAGATCCGTCAGATACGCAGTATTTT
cdr3_aa: CASSVDPSDTQYF

v_call: TRBV20-1
j_call: TRBJ1-1
clone_size: -
d_call: -
cdr3_nt: TGCAGTGCTACAGGTGCTGAAGCTTTCTTT
cdr3_aa: CSATGAEAFF

v_call: TRBV25-1
j_call: TRBJ1-2
clone_size: -
d_call: -
cdr3_nt: TGTGCCAGCAGTGAGCAAGGGAACTATGGCTACACCTTC
cdr3_aa: CASSEQGNYGYTF

v_call: TRBV10-1
j_call: TRBJ2-3
clone_size: once
d_call: TRBD1
cdr3_nt: TGCGCCAGCAGCATGACAGGGTTAAGGGATACGCAGTATTTT
cdr3_aa: CASSMTGLRDTQYF

v_call: TRBV5-1
j_call: TRBJ2-2
clone_size: -
d_call: -
cdr3_nt: TGCGCCAGCAGCCTCCTTGGGGGAGTTGGAACCGGGGAGCTGTTTTTT
cdr3_aa: CASSLLGGVGTGELFF

v_call: TRBV5-1
j_call: TRBJ1-6
clone_size: few
d_call: -
cdr3_nt: TGCGCCAGCAGCTCCGCAGGCCCGGAAAATAATTCACCCCTCCACTTT
cdr3_aa: CASSSAGPENNSPLHF

v_call: TRBV7-8
j_call: TRBJ2-5
clone_size: once
d_call: TRBD2
cdr3_nt: TGTGCCAGCAGCCCCGCCAGCGGGAGGGATCAAGAGACCCAGTACTTC
cdr3_aa: CASSPASGRDQETQYF

v_call: TRBV7-2
j_call: TRBJ2-7
clone_size: -
d_call: TRBD2
cdr3_nt: TGTGCCAGCAGCTTATCCCTAGCGGGAGCTTACGAGCAGTACTTC
cdr3_aa: CASSLSLAGAYEQYF

v_call: TRBV14
j_call: TRBJ2-5
clone_size: -
d_call: -
cdr3_nt: TGTGCCAGCAGCCCCCTGCTAGGAACCCAGTACTTC
cdr3_aa: CASSPLLGTQYF

v_call: TRBV2
j_call: TRBJ1-5
clone_size: -
d_call: -
cdr3_nt: TGTGCCAGCAGGGGTCAGTCCCAGCATTTT
cdr3_aa: CASRGQSQHF